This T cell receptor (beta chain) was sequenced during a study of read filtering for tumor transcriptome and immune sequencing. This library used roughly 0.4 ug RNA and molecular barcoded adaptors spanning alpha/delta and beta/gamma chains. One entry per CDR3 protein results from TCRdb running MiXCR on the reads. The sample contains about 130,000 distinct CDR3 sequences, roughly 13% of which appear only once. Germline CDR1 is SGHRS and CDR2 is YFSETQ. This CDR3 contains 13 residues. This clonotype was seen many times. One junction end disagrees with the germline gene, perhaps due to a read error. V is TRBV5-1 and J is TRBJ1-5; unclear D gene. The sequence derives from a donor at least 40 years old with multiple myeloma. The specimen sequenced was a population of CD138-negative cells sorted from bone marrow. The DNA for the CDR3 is TGTGCCAGCAGATCAGACAGCAATCAGCCCCAGCATTTT. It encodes CASRSDSNQPQHF.